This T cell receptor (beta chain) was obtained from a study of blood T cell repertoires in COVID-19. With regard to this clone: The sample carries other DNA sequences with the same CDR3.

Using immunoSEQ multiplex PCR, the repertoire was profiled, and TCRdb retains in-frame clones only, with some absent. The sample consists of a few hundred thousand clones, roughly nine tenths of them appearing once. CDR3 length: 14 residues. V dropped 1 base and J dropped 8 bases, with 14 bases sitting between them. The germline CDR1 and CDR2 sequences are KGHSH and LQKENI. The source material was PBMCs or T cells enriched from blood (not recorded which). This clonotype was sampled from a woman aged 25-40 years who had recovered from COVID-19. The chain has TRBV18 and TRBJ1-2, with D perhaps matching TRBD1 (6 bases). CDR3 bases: TGTGCCAGCTCACCACGGCGGGGGCCGGGGGGCTACACCTTC. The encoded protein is CASSPRRGPGGYTF.